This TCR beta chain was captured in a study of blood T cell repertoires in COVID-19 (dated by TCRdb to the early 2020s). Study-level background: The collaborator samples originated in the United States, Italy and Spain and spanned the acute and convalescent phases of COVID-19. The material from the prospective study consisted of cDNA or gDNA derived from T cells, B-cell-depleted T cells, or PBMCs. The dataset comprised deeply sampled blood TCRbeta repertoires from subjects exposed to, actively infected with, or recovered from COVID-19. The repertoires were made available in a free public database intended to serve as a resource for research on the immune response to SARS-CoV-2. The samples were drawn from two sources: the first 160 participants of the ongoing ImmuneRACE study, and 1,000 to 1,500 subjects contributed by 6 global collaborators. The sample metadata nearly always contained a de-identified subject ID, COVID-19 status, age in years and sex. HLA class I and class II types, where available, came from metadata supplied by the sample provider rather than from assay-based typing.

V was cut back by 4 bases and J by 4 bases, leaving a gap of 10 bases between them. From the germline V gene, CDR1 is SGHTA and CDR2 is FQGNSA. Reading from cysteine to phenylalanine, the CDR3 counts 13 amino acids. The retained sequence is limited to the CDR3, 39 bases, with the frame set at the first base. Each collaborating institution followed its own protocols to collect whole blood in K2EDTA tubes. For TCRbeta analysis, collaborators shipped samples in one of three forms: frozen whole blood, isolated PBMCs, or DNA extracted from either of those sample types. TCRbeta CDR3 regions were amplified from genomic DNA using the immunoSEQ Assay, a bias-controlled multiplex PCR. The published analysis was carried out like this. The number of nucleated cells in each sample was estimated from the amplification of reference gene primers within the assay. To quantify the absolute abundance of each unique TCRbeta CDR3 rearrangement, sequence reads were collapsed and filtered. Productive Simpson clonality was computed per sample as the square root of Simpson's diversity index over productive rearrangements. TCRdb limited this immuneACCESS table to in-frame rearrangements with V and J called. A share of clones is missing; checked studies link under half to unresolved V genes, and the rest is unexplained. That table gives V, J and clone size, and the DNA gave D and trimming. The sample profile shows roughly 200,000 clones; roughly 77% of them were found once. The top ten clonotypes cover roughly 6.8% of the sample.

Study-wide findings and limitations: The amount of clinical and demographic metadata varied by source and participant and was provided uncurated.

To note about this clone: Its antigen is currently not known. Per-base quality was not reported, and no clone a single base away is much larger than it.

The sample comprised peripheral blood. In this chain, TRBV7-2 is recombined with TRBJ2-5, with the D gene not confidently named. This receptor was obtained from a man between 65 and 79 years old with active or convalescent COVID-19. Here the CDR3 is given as CASSYTWAETQYF. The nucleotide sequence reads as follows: TGTGCCAGCAGCTATACCTGGGCAGAGACCCAGTACTTC.